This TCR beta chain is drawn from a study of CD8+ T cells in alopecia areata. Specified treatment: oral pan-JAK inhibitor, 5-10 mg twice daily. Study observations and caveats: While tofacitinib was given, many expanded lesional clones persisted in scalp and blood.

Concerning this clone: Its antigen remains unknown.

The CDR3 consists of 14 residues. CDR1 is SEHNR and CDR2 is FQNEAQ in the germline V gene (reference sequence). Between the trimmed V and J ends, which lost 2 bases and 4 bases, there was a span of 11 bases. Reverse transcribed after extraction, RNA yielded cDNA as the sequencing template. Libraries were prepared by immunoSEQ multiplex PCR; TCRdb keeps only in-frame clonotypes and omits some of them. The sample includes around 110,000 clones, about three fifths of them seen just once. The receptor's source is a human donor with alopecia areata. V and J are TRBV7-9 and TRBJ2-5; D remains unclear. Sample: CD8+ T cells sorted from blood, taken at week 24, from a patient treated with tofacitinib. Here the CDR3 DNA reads TGTGCCAGCAGCTTAATCCCGCCAGGAGAGACCCAGTACTTC. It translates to CASSLIPPGETQYF.